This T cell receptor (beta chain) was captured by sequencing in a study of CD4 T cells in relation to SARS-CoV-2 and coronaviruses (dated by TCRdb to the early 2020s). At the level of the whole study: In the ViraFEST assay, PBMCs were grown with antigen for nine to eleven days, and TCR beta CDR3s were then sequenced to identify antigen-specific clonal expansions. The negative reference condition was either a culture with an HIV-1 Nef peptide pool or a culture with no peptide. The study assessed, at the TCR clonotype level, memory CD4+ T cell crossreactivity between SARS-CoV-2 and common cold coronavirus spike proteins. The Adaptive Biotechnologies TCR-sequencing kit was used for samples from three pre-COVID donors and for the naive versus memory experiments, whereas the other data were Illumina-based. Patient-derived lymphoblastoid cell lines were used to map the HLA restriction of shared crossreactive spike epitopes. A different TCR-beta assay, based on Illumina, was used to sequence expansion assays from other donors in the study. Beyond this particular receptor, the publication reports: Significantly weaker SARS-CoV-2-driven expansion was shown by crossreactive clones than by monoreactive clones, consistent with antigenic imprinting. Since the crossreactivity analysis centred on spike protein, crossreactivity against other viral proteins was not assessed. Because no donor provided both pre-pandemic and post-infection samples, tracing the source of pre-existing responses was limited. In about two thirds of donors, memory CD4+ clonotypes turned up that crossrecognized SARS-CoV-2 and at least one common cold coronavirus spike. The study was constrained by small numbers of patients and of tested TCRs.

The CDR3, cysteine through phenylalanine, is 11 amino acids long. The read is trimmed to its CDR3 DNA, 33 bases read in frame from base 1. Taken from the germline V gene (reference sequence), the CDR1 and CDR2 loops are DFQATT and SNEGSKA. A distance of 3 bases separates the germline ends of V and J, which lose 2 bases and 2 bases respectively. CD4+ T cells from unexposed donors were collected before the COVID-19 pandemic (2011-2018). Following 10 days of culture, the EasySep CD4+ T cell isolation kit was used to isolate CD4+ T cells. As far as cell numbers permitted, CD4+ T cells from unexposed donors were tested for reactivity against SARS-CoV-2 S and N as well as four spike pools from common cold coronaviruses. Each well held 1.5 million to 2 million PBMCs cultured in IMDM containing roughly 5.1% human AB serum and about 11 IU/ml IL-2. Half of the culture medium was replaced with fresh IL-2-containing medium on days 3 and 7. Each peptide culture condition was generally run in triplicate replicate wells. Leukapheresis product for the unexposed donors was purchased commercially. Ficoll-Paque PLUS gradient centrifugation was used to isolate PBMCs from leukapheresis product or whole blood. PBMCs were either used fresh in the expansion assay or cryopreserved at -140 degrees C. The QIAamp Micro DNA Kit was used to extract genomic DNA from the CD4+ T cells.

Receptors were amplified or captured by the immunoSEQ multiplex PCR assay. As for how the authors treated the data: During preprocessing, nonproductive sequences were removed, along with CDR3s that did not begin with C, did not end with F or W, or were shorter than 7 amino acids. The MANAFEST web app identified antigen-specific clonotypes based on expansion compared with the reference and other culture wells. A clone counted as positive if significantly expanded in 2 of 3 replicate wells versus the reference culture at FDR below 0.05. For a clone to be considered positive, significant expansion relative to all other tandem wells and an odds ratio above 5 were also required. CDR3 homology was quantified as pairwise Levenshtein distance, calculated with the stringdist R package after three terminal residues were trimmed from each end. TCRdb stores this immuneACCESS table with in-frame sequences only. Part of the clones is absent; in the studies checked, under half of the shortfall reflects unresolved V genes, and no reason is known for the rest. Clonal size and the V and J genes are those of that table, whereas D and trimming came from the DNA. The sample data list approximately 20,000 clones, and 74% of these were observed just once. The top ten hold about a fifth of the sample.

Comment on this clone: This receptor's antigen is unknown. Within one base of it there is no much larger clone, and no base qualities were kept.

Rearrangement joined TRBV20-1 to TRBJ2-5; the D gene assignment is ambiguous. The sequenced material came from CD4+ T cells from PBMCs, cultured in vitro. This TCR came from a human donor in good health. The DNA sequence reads TGCAGTGCTAGACTTCAAGAGACCCAGTACTTC. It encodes CSARLQETQYF.